This T cell receptor beta chain came from a study of blood T cell repertoires in COVID-19. Study summary: Acute-phase and convalescent COVID-19 samples originated in the United States, Italy and Spain. Sample material is recorded as cDNA or gDNA derived from T cells, B-cell-depleted T cells, or PBMCs.

This clone was counted once. Germline values: CDR1 MGHRA, CDR2 YSYEKL. The CDR3 length is 13 residues. V was pared by 1 base and J by 8 bases, with 11 bases between. In the original processing: It was from reference gene primer amplification that nucleated cell counts were estimated. Libraries were prepared by immunoSEQ multiplex PCR; TCRdb keeps only in-frame clonotypes and omits some of them. D and trimming come from the DNA, and the V and J calls and clone size come from that table. The data show 35,000 to 45,000 clones, with around 88% seen just once and roughly 3.7% held by the top ten. What was sequenced was peripheral blood. The chain is built from TRBV4-1 and TRBJ1-2; D ambiguous. The sequence derives from a human donor in a cohort sampled during active COVID-19. CDR3 DNA: TGCGCCAGCAGCCAAGTCCATGCTGAGGGCTACACCTTC. Protein sequence: CASSQVHAEGYTF.